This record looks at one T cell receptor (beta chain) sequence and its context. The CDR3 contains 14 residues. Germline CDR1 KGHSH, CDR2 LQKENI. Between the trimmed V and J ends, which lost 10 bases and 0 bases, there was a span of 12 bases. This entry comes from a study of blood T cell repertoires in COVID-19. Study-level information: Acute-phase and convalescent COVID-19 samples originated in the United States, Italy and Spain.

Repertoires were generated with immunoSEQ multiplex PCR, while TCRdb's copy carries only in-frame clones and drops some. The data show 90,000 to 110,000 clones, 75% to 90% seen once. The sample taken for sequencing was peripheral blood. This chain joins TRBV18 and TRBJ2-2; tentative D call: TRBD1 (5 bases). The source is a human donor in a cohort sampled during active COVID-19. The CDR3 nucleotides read TGTGCCACCCAGACAGAGACGAACACCGGGGAGCTGTTTTTT. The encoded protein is CATQTETNTGELFF.